Listed here are 13 T cell receptor beta chains from one sample, sequenced in a study of Ad26.COV2.S vaccination and SARS-CoV-2 variants. As to treatment: about 20 received Ad26.COV2.S at low or high dose, single or two shots; 5 received placebo; per-sample allocation not given. All samples were drawn on day 63, counting from the first vaccine or placebo injection. This table comes from immunoSEQ multiplex PCR, and its TCRdb copy is limited to in-frame clones, with some not included. The sample lists 400,000 or so clones, about 85% occurring once. Sequencing used peripheral blood, obtained in a trial of Ad26.COV2.S vaccine versus placebo. These receptor sequences come from a person between 18 and 60 years old who received the Ad26.COV2.S COVID-19 vaccine or a placebo.

Here the CDR3 DNA reads TGTGCCAGTAGTATAGACGGCCGGACTTTTGGCTACACCTTC. Protein product: CASSIDGRTFGYTF. J is TRBJ1-2 and V is TRBV19, with no clear D. The V gene lost 0 bases and the J gene lost 7 bases, with 12 bases spanning the gap. The V gene's germline CDR1 is LNHDA and CDR2 SQIVND (reference sequence). The CDR3 covers 14 residues.

This clone appeared a single time. Other DNA sequences of this sample code for an identical CDR3. The chain employs TRBV5-5 and TRBJ2-5; perhaps D is TRBD1 or TRBD2 (5 bases each). V was cut by 0 bases and J by 2 bases, with 5 bases left in between. The germline CDR1 and CDR2 sequences are SGHKS and YYEKEE (reference sequence). CDR3 size: 13 residues. This CDR3 is CASSLGGQETQYF. Written as DNA, the CDR3 is TGTGCCAGCAGCTTGGGGGGGCAAGAGACCCAGTACTTC.

The gene calls are TRBV4-1 and TRBJ1-4; 9 positions match TRBD1. The CDR3 has 16 amino acids. The germline V gene has CDR1 MGHRA and CDR2 YSYEKL. V shed 3 bases, J shed 5 bases, and the junction held 7 bases outside the gene matches. CDR3 loop: CASSHRRDRVNEKLFF. The CDR3 DNA reads TGCGCCAGCAGCCATCGCCGGGACAGGGTAAATGAAAAACTGTTTTTT.

CDR3 sequence reads: CATSRGHGREEAFF. CDR3 nucleotides: TGTGCCACCAGCAGGGGGCACGGTAGGGAGGAAGCTTTCTTT. The chain employs TRBV15 and TRBJ1-1; possibly TRBD1 for D (5 bases). Germline V lookup: CDR1 LNHNV, CDR2 YYDKDF (reference sequence). Trimming took off 3 bases at V and 8 bases at J, with 16 bases between the two ends. This CDR3 region has 14 residues.

J is TRBJ1-2 and V is TRBV4-1; no clear D gene. The CDR3 has 14 amino acids. V lost 0 bases, J lost 5 bases, and 10 bases lay in between. The V gene's germline CDR1 is MGHRA and CDR2 YSYEKL. CDR3 in amino acids: CASSQDGVRYGYTF. The CDR3 DNA is TGCGCCAGCAGCCAAGATGGGGTACGGTATGGCTACACCTTC.

The gene calls are TRBV7-9 and TRBJ1-2, with D unclear. CDR3 length: 13 residues. Germline V CDR1 and CDR2: SEHNR, FQNEAQ (reference sequence). V shed 1 base and J shed 6 bases, with 9 bases lying between them. The CDR3 protein is CASSLEAGNGYTF. In DNA form, the CDR3 reads TGTGCCAGCAGCTTAGAAGCGGGAAATGGCTACACCTTC.

This clone appeared once. This rearrangement joins TRBV27 to TRBJ2-7; 8 bases fit TRBD2. V gave up 4 bases and J gave up 4 bases; unmatched junction bases: 12. The V gene's germline CDR1 is MNHEY and CDR2 SMNVEV (reference sequence). The CDR3 has 16 amino acids. The DNA of the CDR3 is TGTGCCAGCAGTTCGAGCGGGGGCCCAACGAAATACGAGCAGTACTTC. This encodes CASSSSGGPTKYEQYF.

The V and J genes are TRBV15 and TRBJ1-6; no firm D call. The CDR3 covers 17 residues. The V end was cut by 0 bases, the J end by 0 bases, with 9 bases between. CDR1 and CDR2 (germline): LNHNV, YYDKDF (reference sequence). Here the CDR3 DNA reads TGTGCCACCAGCAGAGATCCGGAGAGCTCCTATAATTCACCCCTCCACTTT. Protein sequence: CATSRDPESSYNSPLHF.

The chain recombines TRBV18 with TRBJ1-2; 9 bases line up with TRBD1. Germline V gene lookup returns CDR1 KGHSH and CDR2 LQKENI. The V segment lost 3 bases and the J segment 8 bases; nucleotides outside the gene matches: 7. The CDR3 spans 14 residues. CDR3 nucleotides: TGTGCCAGCTCACCCGGGACAGGGTTGGGCGGCTACACCTTC. Its protein is CASSPGTGLGGYTF. The whole variable domain, remainder taken from reference TRBV18 and TRBJ1-2, is NAGVMQNPRHLVRRRGQEARLRCSPMKGHSHVYWYRQLPEEGLKFMVYLQKENIIDESGMPKERFSAEFPKEGPSILRIQQVVRGDSAAYFCASSPGTGLGGYTFGSGTRLTVV.

CDR3 residues: CASSLDLGWAQHF. CDR3 coding DNA: TGTGCCAGCAGCTTAGATCTAGGCTGGGCCCAGCATTTT. This sequence joins TRBV7-8 and TRBJ1-5, with D hard to call. Germline values: CDR1 SGHVS, CDR2 FQNEAQ. Trimming shortened V by 1 base and J by 11 bases, and 12 bases separated the two germline ends. This CDR3 is built from 13 residues.

The CDR3: CASTLRTGGANVLTF. The CDR3 DNA sequence: TGTGCCAGTACCCTACGAACGGGTGGGGCCAACGTCCTGACTTTC. The chain employs TRBV19 and TRBJ2-6, with unresolved D. Trimming removed 7 bases from V and 3 bases from J, with 13 bases in between. Germline values: CDR1 LNHDA, CDR2 SQIVND (reference sequence). The CDR3 has 15 amino acids.

A single count supports this clone. V is TRBV10-3 and J is TRBJ2-7, with D possibly being TRBD1 (5 bases). The germline V gene encodes CDR1 ENHRY and CDR2 SYGVKD. This CDR3 contains 14 residues. V was shortened by 3 bases and J by 8 bases, with 17 bases between the two germline ends. The CDR3 DNA reads as TGTGCCATCAGTGAAACAGGTGCTTTCTCCAAGCAGTACTTC. Protein sequence: CAISETGAFSKQYF.

CDR3 in DNA: TGCGCCAGCAGCCAATCCGTGGAGGCCCCCTATGGCTACACCTTC. Its translation is CASSQSVEAPYGYTF. The rearrangement uses TRBV4-1 and TRBJ1-2, with D unresolved. This CDR3 has 15 residues. The germline gives CDR1 MGHRA, CDR2 YSYEKL. Trimming cost V 2 bases and J 4 bases, with 14 bases left between them.